Included here is one T cell receptor (beta chain) sequence, with context. The sample's time point: persistent/refractory GD, antithyroid drugs over 5 years with positive TRAb. From PBMCs, RNA was extracted and then used to make the TCR library. From an endocrinology department in Xi'an, China, came the patients. Germline V lookup: CDR1 LGHDT, CDR2 YNNKEL (reference sequence). The CDR3 spans 14 residues. Trimming took 7 bases from V and 4 from J, leaving 17 bases between them. Through Arm-PCR of CDR3 regions and iRepertoire HTBI primers, TCR beta libraries were built. Using its own MiXCR run on the multiplex PCR reads, TCRdb lists one record per CDR3 protein. The sample lists a few hundred thousand distinct CDR3 sequences, around 20% occurring once. These data are taken from a study of regulatory T cells in long-lasting Graves disease.

This specimen consisted of peripheral blood mononuclear cells (PBMCs), obtained when the disease was refractory, from a patient treated with antithyroid drugs. The V call is TRBV3-1, the J call TRBJ2-7; D remains unclear. This TCR derives from a female donor with Graves disease. CDR3 sequence: CASTKTPAAYEQYF. The CDR3 DNA sequence: TGTGCCAGCACCAAAACCCCTGCGGCTTACGAGCAGTACTTC.